The 17 T cell receptor beta chains below come from one sample, sequenced in a study of blood T cells in healthy people across ages. A sample-barcoded 5' primer and a J-beta primer mix were used in a second PCR of roughly 7 to 12 cycles. TCRdb re-called the 5' RACE reads with MiXCR, one entry per CDR3 protein. Among around 700,000 distinct CDR3 sequences listed, 20% to 30% were seen once. These data are also associated with another study on T cells of mothers and their children.

The sequencing sample was made of blood. These receptors were collected from a boy between 10 and 17 years old in good health.

This rearrangement joins TRBV7-2 to TRBJ2-5; unclear D gene. V lost 3 bases to trimming and J lost 5 bases, with 10 bases between them. CDR1 SGHTA and CDR2 FQGNSA come from the germline V gene. This CDR3 region has 13 residues. CDR3 nucleotide sequence: TGTGCCAGCAGCTTTAGCTTACGGGAGACCCAGTACTTC. Its protein product is CASSFSLRETQYF.

CDR3 in amino acids: CSVAETGEETQYF. The CDR3 nucleotides read TGCAGCGTCGCCGAGACTGGGGAAGAGACCCAGTACTTC. The chain carries TRBV29-1 and TRBJ2-5, with D uncertain. Germline-derived CDR1 and CDR2 are SQVTM and ANQGSEA. The CDR3 sequence is 13 residues long. With 6 bases removed from V and 3 bases from J, the gap between germline ends came to 14 bases.

In this sample, this clonotype turned up a few times. The chain uses TRBV5-5 and TRBJ2-5, with D perhaps matching TRBD2 (5 bases). V was trimmed by 3 bases and J by 11 bases, leaving 14 bases between them. The CDR3 covers 12 residues. Germline CDR1 reads SGHKS; CDR2 reads YYEKEE (reference sequence). CDR3 in amino acids: CASSSEGDVQYF. The CDR3 DNA sequence: TGTGCCAGCAGCTCCGAGGGTGATGTACAGTACTTC.

The chain couples TRBV12-3 or TRBV12-4 to TRBJ2-7, with D possibly being TRBD1 (5 bases). The CDR3 contains 13 residues. With 6 bases removed from V and 4 bases from J, the gap between germline ends came to 13 bases. The CDR3, as DNA: TGTGCCAGCAGCCTAGATAGACAGTACGAGCAGTACTTC. It specifies CASSLDRQYEQYF.

This chain joins TRBV4-1 and TRBJ2-6; no firm D call. Germline CDR1 MGHRA, CDR2 YSYEKL. Between the trimmed V and J ends, which lost 0 bases and 5 bases, there was a span of 11 bases. The CDR3 has 16 amino acids. The CDR3, as DNA: TGCGCCAGCAGCCAAGATTCGGGCTATAGGGCCAACGTCCTGACTTTC. Protein product: CASSQDSGYRANVLTF.

V is TRBV27 and J is TRBJ2-4; a weak D match, TRBD2 (6 bases). The V and J ends lost 6 bases and 1 base respectively, with 13 bases between them. CDR1 is MNHEY, CDR2 SMNVEV, per germline (reference sequence). This CDR3 spans 15 amino acids. The CDR3 reads CASSPGGGAKNIQYF. For the CDR3, the DNA is TGTGCCAGCAGCCCTGGGGGAGGCGCCAAAAACATTCAGTACTTC.

This clonotype has more than one count but fewer than ten. The chain carries TRBV20-1 and TRBJ1-2, with no clear D. Looked up from germline, CDR1 is DFQATT and CDR2 is SNEGSKA (reference sequence). The CDR3 consists of 13 residues. V shed 3 bases and J shed 0 bases, with 8 bases lying between them. The CDR3 spells CSARSSTNYGYTF. In DNA, the CDR3 is TGCAGTGCTAGGTCCTCTACTAACTATGGCTACACCTTC.

This clonotype was detected a few times. DNA for the CDR3: TGCGCCAGCAGCACCGGACAGGGGGGCGCTGAAGCTTTCTTT. Amino acid sequence: CASSTGQGGAEAFF. The chain has TRBV5-1 and TRBJ1-1; 10 nucleotides agree with TRBD1. Germline V gene lookup returns CDR1 SGHRS and CDR2 YFSETQ. The V and J ends lost 4 bases and 6 bases, in that order; junction bases with no gene match: 6. The CDR3 totals 14 residues. Complete variable domain (other parts from reference TRBV5-1 and TRBJ1-1): KAGVTQTPRYLIKTRGQQVTLSCSPISGHRSVSWYQQTPGQGLQFLFEYFSETQRNKGNFPGRFSGRQFSNSRSEMNVSTLELGDSALYLCASSTGQGGAEAFFGQGTRLTVV.

This clonotype was found a few times. The CDR3: CASSIDLTDYEQYF. The CDR3 coding sequence is TGTGCCAGTAGTATAGATCTCACGGACTACGAGCAGTACTTC. This chain connects TRBV19 to TRBJ2-7, with unresolved D. Germline lookup yields CDR1 LNHDA and CDR2 SQIVND (reference sequence). This CDR3 spans 14 amino acids. V lost 0 bases and J 3 bases, leaving 9 bases between the germline ends. Full variable domain (rest looked up from reference TRBV19 and TRBJ2-7): DGGITQSPKYLFRKEGQNVTLSCEQNLNHDAMYWYRQDPGQGLRLIYYSQIVNDFQKGDIAEGYSVSREKKESFPLTVTSAQKNPTAFYLCASSIDLTDYEQYFGPGTRLTVT.

This clonotype came up many times. The J gene is TRBJ2-3, the V gene TRBV7-8; 7 bases match TRBD1. This CDR3 comprises 16 residues. Germline V gene sequence: CDR1 SGHVS, CDR2 FQNEAQ. DNA for the CDR3: TGTAAATTTACAGGGGAACACGTTTTTCGCACAGATACGCAGTATTTT. Its translation: CKFTGEHVFRTDTQYF.

This clonotype showed up just a few times. The chain joins TRBV28 to TRBJ2-2; 7 nucleotides align to TRBD2. Germline lookup yields CDR1 MDHEN and CDR2 SYDVKM. CDR3 length: 14 residues. Trimming removed 8 bases from V and 8 bases from J; junction bases left unmatched: 11. The CDR3 sequence is CASGGGAVEGELFF. Here the CDR3 DNA reads TGTGCCAGCGGGGGAGGGGCAGTGGAAGGGGAGCTGTTTTTT.

This clonotype was observed a handful of times. The chain combines TRBV27 with TRBJ2-7; 10 bases are a match to TRBD1. V dropped 0 bases and J dropped 5; count of bases not matched to a gene: 4. Germline V CDR1 and CDR2: MNHEY, SMNVEV (reference sequence). This CDR3 has 15 residues. The CDR3 nucleotides read TGTGCCAGCAGTTTATCCCGGGACAGGGGAGACGAGCAGTACTTC. This encodes CASSLSRDRGDEQYF.

V is TRBV11-3 and J is TRBJ2-5, with 8 positions matching TRBD1. From germline, CDR1 is SGHNT and CDR2 YENEEA. CDR3 size: 14 residues. V shed 5 bases, J shed 5 bases, and the junction held 7 bases outside the gene matches. CDR3 DNA: TGTGCCAGCAGCGCGGGACAGGTTGGGGAGACCCAGTACTTC. It specifies CASSAGQVGETQYF.

This rearrangement joins TRBV6-1 to TRBJ1-2, with D possibly matching TRBD1 (6 bases). CDR3 size: 13 residues. V shed 5 bases and J shed 3 bases, with 10 bases lying between them. Looked up from germline, CDR1 is MNHNS and CDR2 is SASEGT. The CDR3 region is CASSTTGYYGYTF. Written as DNA, the CDR3 is TGTGCCAGCAGTACAACAGGGTACTATGGCTACACCTTC.

A few counts support this clonotype. V is TRBV27 and J is TRBJ2-7, with D possibly matching TRBD1 (6 bases). Trimming removed 6 bases from V and 5 bases from J, with 17 bases in between. Germline CDR1 is MNHEY and CDR2 is SMNVEV (reference sequence). This CDR3 is built from 14 residues. The CDR3 sequence: CASSVQGWSDEQYF. CDR3 DNA: TGTGCCAGCAGCGTACAGGGCTGGTCCGACGAGCAGTACTTC.

The chain has TRBV20-1 and TRBJ2-1; 9 nucleotides align to TRBD2. J lost 0 bases, V lost 0 bases, and 3 bases had no gene match. Germline V gene data show CDR1 as DFQATT and CDR2 as SNEGSKA (reference sequence). CDR3 length: 16 residues. The CDR3 is CSARDRSGSSYNEQFF. In nucleotides, the CDR3 is TGCAGTGCTAGAGACCGTAGCGGGAGCTCCTACAATGAGCAGTTCTTC.

This clonotype has just a few counts. The genes are TRBV12-3 or TRBV12-4 and TRBJ1-2; weak D call: TRBD1 (6 bases). The CDR3 runs 14 residues. Trimming left V 8 bases short and J 8 bases short, with 21 bases between. CDR3 region: CASQSGNRVGGYTF. CDR3 bases: TGTGCCAGCCAAAGCGGTAACAGGGTAGGAGGCTACACCTTC.